What follows are 11 T cell receptor beta chains derived from one specimen sequenced in a study of blood T cell repertoires in COVID-19. Assay used: immunoSEQ multiplex PCR; TCRdb lists only in-frame clones, some missing. Of about 210,000 clones listed, roughly 85% are singletons. The sequenced sample consisted of peripheral blood. The receptors come from a woman of 80 years or more with acute or convalescent COVID-19.

The chain links TRBV6-4 to TRBJ2-3; no reliable D call. The germline gives CDR1 MRHNA, CDR2 SNTAGT. CDR3 length: 13 amino acids. V was clipped by 2 bases and J by 6 bases, with 9 bases between them. The CDR3 nucleotides are TGTGCCAGCAGTGACAGGCGGTCCGATACGCAGTATTTT. Protein product: CASSDRRSDTQYF.

This chain joins TRBV6-5 and TRBJ2-7; D remains unclear. The germline CDR1 and CDR2 sequences are MNHEY and SVGAGI. This CDR3 spans 12 amino acids. Trimming cost V 7 bases and J 6 bases, with 13 bases left between them. The CDR3 is CASTRPGGEQYF. DNA for the CDR3: TGTGCCAGCACCCGACCGGGTGGCGAGCAGTACTTC.

The chain carries TRBV12-3 or TRBV12-4 and TRBJ1-2; 8 bases align to TRBD1. The CDR3 sequence is 13 residues long. The ends lost 3 bases at V and 7 bases at J; junction bases unmatched: 4. CDR3 nucleotide sequence: TGTGCCAGCAGTTTGCAGGGGGCGCTTGGCTACACCTTC. The encoded protein is CASSLQGALGYTF.

This clone has only one observation. CDR3 amino acids: CASSFGRLYGYTF. CDR3 nucleotides: TGTGCCAGCAGTTTCGGCAGACTCTATGGCTACACCTTC. The chain has TRBV25-1 and TRBJ1-2; D is uncertain. Trimming took off 5 bases at V and 4 bases at J, with 11 bases between the two ends. This CDR3 has 13 amino acids. The germline V gene encodes CDR1 MGHDK and CDR2 SYGVNS.

The rearrangement uses TRBV25-1 and TRBJ2-3; D may be TRBD1 (6 bases). The length of the CDR3 is 15 residues. CDR1 is MGHDK, CDR2 SYGVNS, per germline. V was shortened by 7 bases and J by 4 bases, with 18 bases between the two germline ends. The CDR3, as DNA: TGTGCCAGCACTGTTACGGGGAAGGGGGCAGATACGCAGTATTTT. Residues: CASTVTGKGADTQYF.

This clone was seen once. The chain employs TRBV18 and TRBJ2-2; TRBD1 aligns across 9 bases. Germline V gene data show CDR1 as KGHSH and CDR2 as LQKENI. V was pared by 0 bases and J by 4 bases, with 9 bases of the junction left unmatched. The CDR3 totals 18 residues. The CDR3 bases are TGTGCCAGCTCACCACCATTTGGACAGGGGATGGCCACCGGGGAGCTGTTTTTT. Translation: CASSPPFGQGMATGELFF. Drawing the rest from reference TRBV18 and TRBJ2-2, the complete variable domain is NAGVMQNPRHLVRRRGQEARLRCSPMKGHSHVYWYRQLPEEGLKFMVYLQKENIIDESGMPKERFSAEFPKEGPSILRIQQVVRGDSAAYFCASSPPFGQGMATGELFFGEGSRLTVL.

This rearrangement joins TRBV5-1 to TRBJ1-6, with TRBD1 matching over 9 bases. The V gene end was trimmed by 0 bases and the J gene end by 7 bases; junction bases not matched to a gene: 2. CDR1 and CDR2 (germline): SGHRS, YFSETQ. This CDR3 region has 15 residues. This chain's CDR3 is CASSLAGQGNSPLHF. In DNA form, the CDR3 reads TGCGCCAGCAGCTTGGCCGGACAGGGGAATTCACCCCTCCACTTT. The whole variable domain, remainder taken from reference TRBV5-1 and TRBJ1-6, is KAGVTQTPRYLIKTRGQQVTLSCSPISGHRSVSWYQQTPGQGLQFLFEYFSETQRNKGNFPGRFSGRQFSNSRSEMNVSTLELGDSALYLCASSLAGQGNSPLHFGNGTRLTVT.

The chain employs TRBV28 and TRBJ2-1; 9 bases map to TRBD2. From germline, CDR1 is MDHEN and CDR2 SYDVKM. The CDR3 contains 16 residues. V lost 5 bases, J lost 6 bases, and 11 bases stayed unmatched. The CDR3 DNA sequence: TGTGCCAGCAGTCGGGTTATAGCGGGAGAGGGCAATGAGCAGTTCTTC. This codes for CASSRVIAGEGNEQFF.

A single count supports this clone. The chain carries TRBV27 and TRBJ2-1; D is undetermined. The V end lost 2 bases, the J end lost 0 bases, and 11 bases lay between the germline ends. Germline V gene data show CDR1 as MNHEY and CDR2 as SMNVEV (reference sequence). The CDR3 is 16 amino acids. The CDR3 sequence: CASSLRTASSYNEQFF. CDR3 bases: TGTGCCAGCAGTTTACGTACCGCCAGCTCCTACAATGAGCAGTTCTTC.

The chain carries TRBV23-1 and TRBJ2-1; TRBD2 might be the D (6 bases). TRBV23-1 belongs to the ORF category, with a function that is uncertain. The CDR3 totals 17 residues. V lost 3 bases and J 2 bases, leaving 17 bases between the germline ends. The chain's CDR3 is CASSHTGTPGAYNEQFF. The CDR3 nucleotides are TGCGCCAGCAGTCACACGGGGACTCCGGGGGCCTACAATGAGCAGTTCTTC.

V gene TRBV7-2 combines with J gene TRBJ2-7, with 7 bases aligning to TRBD2. The CDR3 extends over 14 amino acids. Trimming removed 4 bases from V and 5 bases from J; junction bases left unmatched: 8. The germline V gene has CDR1 SGHTA and CDR2 FQGNSA. CDR3 region: CASSSGLVIHEQYF. The CDR3 DNA reads as TGTGCCAGCAGCTCCGGACTAGTAATCCACGAGCAGTACTTC.